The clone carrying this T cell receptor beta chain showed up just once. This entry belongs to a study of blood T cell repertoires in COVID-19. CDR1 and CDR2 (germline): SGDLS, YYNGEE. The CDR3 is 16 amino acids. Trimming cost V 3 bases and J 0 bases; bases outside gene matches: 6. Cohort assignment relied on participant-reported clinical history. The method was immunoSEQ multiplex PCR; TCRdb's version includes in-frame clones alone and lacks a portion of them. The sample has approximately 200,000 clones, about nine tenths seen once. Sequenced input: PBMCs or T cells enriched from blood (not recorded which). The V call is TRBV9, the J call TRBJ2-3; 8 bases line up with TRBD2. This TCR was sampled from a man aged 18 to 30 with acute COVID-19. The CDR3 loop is CASSAPGGTSTDTQYF. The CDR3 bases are TGTGCCAGCAGCGCCCCGGGAGGGACTAGCACAGATACGCAGTATTTT.